Presented here are 21 T cell receptor beta chains from one specimen sequenced in a study of T cell responses to AZD1222 COVID-19 vaccine. Only in-frame clones appear in the TCRdb table, and some are missing; sequencing was by immunoSEQ multiplex PCR. The table lists tens of thousands of clones, around 85% of them singletons. This specimen was peripheral blood, taken on day 0 of AZD1222 vaccination. These receptors were obtained from an adult in good health.

The chain carries TRBV27 and TRBJ2-1; possible D gene TRBD2, 6 bases. This CDR3 spans 15 amino acids. The germline V and J ends were trimmed by 3 bases and 6 bases, with 15 bases remaining between them. The germline V gene has CDR1 MNHEY and CDR2 SMNVEV (reference sequence). The CDR3 DNA reads as TGTGCCAGCAGTTTGCGGGACGCCGTGGGCAATGAGCAGTTCTTC. Protein sequence: CASSLRDAVGNEQFF.

V usage is TRBV28 and J usage is TRBJ2-7; 8 nucleotides align to TRBD2. J gave up 3 bases and V 3 bases, and 13 bases lay outside the gene matches. This CDR3 spans 17 amino acids. Germline V gives CDR1 MDHEN, CDR2 SYDVKM. This chain's CDR3 is CASSFSTGTRDVYEQYF. The CDR3 DNA follows: TGTGCCAGCAGTTTTTCGACCGGGACTAGAGACGTCTACGAGCAGTACTTC. Filled out from reference TRBV28 and TRBJ2-7, the complete variable domain reads DVKVTQSSRYLVKRTGEKVFLECVQDMDHENMFWYRQDPGLGLRLIYFSYDVKMKEKGDIPEGYSVSREKKERFSLILESASTNQTSMYLCASSFSTGTRDVYEQYFGPGTRLTVT.

The chain recombines TRBV3-1 (or the pseudogene TRBV3-2) with TRBJ2-2, with 10 bases aligning to TRBD2. Germline V lookup: CDR1 LGHDT, CDR2 YNNKEL (reference sequence). The junction had 2 bases not matched to a gene; V was cut back by 1 base and J by 0 bases. The CDR3 totals 17 residues. CDR3: CASSQGLAGANTGELFF. In DNA form, the CDR3 reads TGTGCCAGCAGCCAAGGACTAGCGGGTGCGAACACCGGGGAGCTGTTTTTT.

Points on this clone: Mismatch with germline at one junction end may stem from a read error. The chain uses TRBV7-7 and TRBJ2-1; TRBD2 aligns across 11 bases. Germline-derived CDR1 and CDR2 are SSHAT and FNYEAQ (reference sequence). CDR3 length: 15 amino acids. CDR3 sequence reads: CASSRNSGRAQEQFF. Here the CDR3 DNA reads TGTGCTAGCAGCCGAAATAGCGGGAGGGCCCAAGAGCAGTTCTTC. The whole variable domain, remainder taken from reference TRBV7-7 and TRBJ2-1, is GAGVSQSPRYKVTKRGQDVTLRCDPISSHATLYWYQQALGQGPEFLTYFNYEAQPDKSGLPSDRFSAERPEGSISTLTIQRTEQRDSAMYRCASSRNSGRAQEQFFGPGTRLTVL.

Note on this clone: The same CDR3 can be traced to other DNA sequences in this sample. The chain employs TRBV18 and TRBJ2-3, with unresolved D. This CDR3 spans 12 amino acids. V lost 2 bases and J lost 3, with 3 bases in between. Germline values: CDR1 KGHSH, CDR2 LQKENI. This CDR3 is CASSPSTDTQYF. The CDR3 DNA is TGTGCCAGCTCACCATCAACAGATACGCAGTATTTT.

V is TRBV7-2 and J is TRBJ1-5, with D possibly TRBD1 on 5 matching bases. The CDR3 runs 13 residues. V was clipped by 5 bases and J by 6 bases, with 11 bases between them. Looked up from germline, CDR1 is SGHTA and CDR2 is FQGNSA. The CDR3 coding sequence is TGTGCCAGCAGCAATGACAGATCTCAGCCCCAGCATTTT. Translated, it gives CASSNDRSQPQHF.

This chain joins TRBV4-3 and TRBJ2-5; TRBD2 matches 8 bases. CDR1 LGHNA and CDR2 YSLEER come from the germline V gene. The CDR3 has 17 amino acids. Trimming took 0 bases from V and 1 from J; bases not matched to a gene: 7. Written as DNA, the CDR3 is TGCGCCAGCAGCCAAGAAGGCGGACTAGCAGCCCAAGAGACCCAGTACTTC. Amino acid sequence: CASSQEGGLAAQETQYF.

The rearrangement uses TRBV3-1 (or the pseudogene TRBV3-2) and TRBJ1-4; TRBD1 aligns across 7 bases. J gave up 2 bases and V 4 bases, and 4 bases lay outside the gene matches. There are 15 residues in the CDR3. Germline V gene lookup returns CDR1 LGHDT and CDR2 YNNKEL (reference sequence). The CDR3 sequence is CASSLTGLTNEKLFF. CDR3 in DNA: TGTGCCAGCAGCCTGACAGGGTTGACTAATGAAAAACTGTTTTTT.

V gene TRBV5-1 combines with J gene TRBJ1-4; 7 bases map to TRBD1. V shed 0 bases and J 7 bases; nucleotides not matched to a gene: 3. Per germline, CDR1 SGHRS and CDR2 YFSETQ. This CDR3 contains 14 residues. The DNA of the CDR3 is TGCGCCAGCAGCTTGGGGCAGGGGGGTGAAAAACTGTTTTTT. It encodes CASSLGQGGEKLFF.

The V and J genes are TRBV6-6 and TRBJ2-7; 13 bases map to TRBD2. Germline assignment: CDR1 MNHNY and CDR2 SVGAGI (reference sequence). The CDR3 runs to 14 residues. Unmatched junction bases numbered 6, after V lost 6 bases and J lost 7 bases. CDR3 DNA: TGTGCCAGCAGATTACTAGCGGGAGGGCTTGAGCAGTACTTC. The encoded protein is CASRLLAGGLEQYF.

The J gene is TRBJ2-1, the V gene TRBV18; 9 bases are a match to TRBD1. CDR1 KGHSH and CDR2 LQKENI come from the germline V gene. V dropped 3 bases and J dropped 8; count of bases not matched to a gene: 8. The CDR3 contains 15 residues. CDR3 DNA: TGTGCCAGCTCACCCCTACAGGGGGCGGTGGATGAGCAGTTCTTC. Translating it yields CASSPLQGAVDEQFF.

In its sample, this clone was seen once. The genes are TRBV30 and TRBJ2-7; D is possibly TRBD1 (5 bases). The CDR3 spans 13 residues. The V end was cut by 1 base, the J end by 3 bases, with 10 bases between. Germline CDR1 is GTSNPN and CDR2 is SVGIG (reference sequence). The CDR3 bases are TGTGCCTGGAGTGAAGGACACAACTACGAGCAGTACTTC. It encodes CAWSEGHNYEQYF.

Turning to this clone: Germline is not matched at one junction end, which may reflect a read error. CDR3 nucleotide sequence: TGCAGTGCTAGAGTCCGGGACTTT. Amino acid sequence: CSARVRDF. The gene calls are TRBV20-1 and TRBJ1-1; D uncertain. CDR1 and CDR2 from the germline V gene are DFQATT and SNEGSKA (reference sequence). The CDR3 has 8 amino acids.

V usage is TRBV27 and J usage is TRBJ2-7; D may be TRBD1 or TRBD2 (6 bases each). Germline loops: CDR1 MNHEY, CDR2 SMNVEV (reference sequence). CDR3 length: 15 residues. Trimming removed 3 bases from V and 2 bases from J, with 14 bases in between. CDR3 sequence reads: CASSFGGDNTYEQYF. In DNA, the CDR3 is TGTGCCAGCAGTTTTGGAGGGGACAACACCTACGAGCAGTACTTC.

The genes are TRBV3-1 (or the pseudogene TRBV3-2) and TRBJ2-5; 10 bases are a match to TRBD1. Trimming at V came to 2 bases and at J to 4 bases, leaving 7 bases not matched to a gene. Germline assignment: CDR1 LGHDT and CDR2 YNNKEL (reference sequence). There are 16 residues in the CDR3. The CDR3 nucleotides are TGTGCCAGCAGCCAACGACGAGGACAGGGGGGAGAGACCCAGTACTTC. This translates into CASSQRRGQGGETQYF.

The rearrangement joins TRBV5-8 to TRBJ2-5, with 10 bases lining up with TRBD2. V shed 5 bases, J shed 7 bases, and the junction held 11 bases outside the gene matches. The length of the CDR3 is 15 residues. In germline, CDR1 is SGHTS, CDR2 YDEGEE. The CDR3 reads CASSFILAGDGTQYF. CDR3 in DNA: TGTGCCAGCAGTTTTATTCTAGCGGGAGACGGGACCCAGTACTTC.

This clone was counted a single time. The V and J genes are TRBV3-1 (or the pseudogene TRBV3-2) and TRBJ2-1, with TRBD2 as a possible D gene (6 bases). V shed 7 bases and J shed 0 bases, with 10 bases lying between them. Germline V gene data show CDR1 as LGHDT and CDR2 as YNNKEL (reference sequence). The CDR3 length is 14 residues. The CDR3, as DNA: TGTGCCAGCAACACTAGCCGCTCCTACAATGAGCAGTTCTTC. Its protein is CASNTSRSYNEQFF.

V is TRBV29-1 and J is TRBJ2-1; TRBD1 or TRBD2 may be the D gene (5 bases each). The length of the CDR3 is 12 residues. Germline CDR1 SQVTM, CDR2 ANQGSEA. The ends were cut back, 7 bases at V and 6 bases at J, with 13 bases in the middle. CDR3 in amino acids: CSAERGLNEQFF. The CDR3 DNA follows: TGCAGCGCTGAGAGGGGCCTCAATGAGCAGTTCTTC.

V usage is TRBV11-2 and J usage is TRBJ1-1; D might be TRBD1 (6 bases). V was trimmed by 8 bases and J by 1 base, leaving 14 bases between them. The CDR3 is made up of 14 amino acids. Germline values: CDR1 SGHAT, CDR2 FQNNGV. The CDR3 DNA sequence: TGTGCCAGCGCGTCGGGACATCCGAACACTGAAGCTTTCTTT. Its protein is CASASGHPNTEAFF.

Here the CDR3 reads CASSPDKWLAAGNTIYF. The DNA for the CDR3 is TGCGCCAGCAGCCCTGATAAGTGGTTGGCAGCCGGAAACACCATATATTTT. The chain links TRBV4-1 to TRBJ1-3, with D hard to call. Per germline, CDR1 MGHRA and CDR2 YSYEKL. V gave up 4 bases and J gave up 4 bases, with 20 bases separating them. The CDR3 runs to 17 residues.

The chain joins TRBV11-2 to TRBJ2-3, with D unresolved. Trimming stripped 1 base from V and 4 bases from J, with 3 bases between. CDR1 is SGHAT, CDR2 FQNNGV, per germline. The CDR3 length is 12 residues. The CDR3 loop is CASSLASDTQYF. The DNA of the CDR3 is TGTGCCAGCAGCTTAGCCTCAGATACGCAGTATTTT. Using reference TRBV11-2 and TRBJ2-3 for the parts outside the CDR3, the full variable domain is EAGVAQSPRYKIIEKRQSVAFWCNPISGHATLYWYQQILGQGPKLLIQFQNNGVVDDSQLPKDRFSAERLKGVDSTLKIQPAKLEDSAVYLCASSLASDTQYFGPGTRLTVL.